The 28 T cell receptor beta chains below were found in one sample sequenced in a study of T cell changes during pregnancy in multiple sclerosis (dated by TCRdb to the late 2010s). Library creation used the immunoSEQ multiplex PCR assay. The immuneACCESS repertoire file appears here via TCRdb, limited to in-frame rearrangements. These files lack a portion of the clones; in checked studies, under half of the deficit traces to unresolved V genes, and the cause of the others is not known. The sample includes around 65,000 clones, with approximately 88% observed a single time. 1.5% to 2% of the sample is held by the ten biggest clonotypes. The sample consisted of peripheral blood, taken in the first trimester of pregnancy. These TCRs come from a female donor with multiple sclerosis, enrolled in a pregnancy study.

V gene TRBV7-3 combines with J gene TRBJ2-7, with D perhaps TRBD2 (6 bases). Germline V gene lookup returns CDR1 SGHTA and CDR2 FQGTGA. V was pared by 1 base and J by 3 bases, with 13 bases between. The CDR3 runs to 15 residues. CDR3 loop: CASSLRPSDYYEQYF. The CDR3 DNA sequence: TGTGCCAGCAGCTTAAGGCCCTCGGACTACTACGAGCAGTACTTC.

The V and J genes are TRBV7-9 and TRBJ1-3; 8 positions match TRBD1. V shed 5 bases and J 0 bases; nucleotides not matched to a gene: 6. CDR1 SEHNR and CDR2 FQNEAQ come from the germline V gene (reference sequence). This CDR3 comprises 16 residues. This CDR3 is CASSGGQGFSGNTIYF. The CDR3 DNA reads TGTGCCAGCAGCGGCGGACAGGGATTCTCTGGAAACACCATATATTTT.

The CDR3 DNA reads TGTGCCAGCAGTGACAGGGGGCTATACAATGAGCAGTTCTTC. This encodes CASSDRGLYNEQFF. V and J are TRBV2 and TRBJ2-1, with TRBD1 matching over 8 bases. With 3 bases clipped from V and 4 bases from J, the junction kept 2 bases outside the gene matches. The CDR3 spans 14 residues. Germline-derived CDR1 and CDR2 are SNHLY and FYNNEI.

Here the CDR3 DNA reads TGTGCCAGCAGTGCCAGTCCGCCCTACGAGCAGTACTTC. It specifies CASSASPPYEQYF. The chain links TRBV2 to TRBJ2-7; D gene uncertain. Germline assignment: CDR1 SNHLY and CDR2 FYNNEI. The CDR3 is made up of 13 amino acids. The V and J ends lost 4 bases and 2 bases respectively, with 9 bases between them.

The V call is TRBV30, the J call TRBJ2-4; 7 bases are a match to TRBD2. The trim removed 5 bases at V and 4 bases at J, leaving 14 bases unmatched. The CDR3 totals 16 residues. Per germline, CDR1 GTSNPN and CDR2 SVGIG (reference sequence). The DNA for the CDR3 is TGTGCCTGGGTCCCCTTTGGCGCGGGAGTAAAAAACATTCAGTACTTC. It translates to CAWVPFGAGVKNIQYF.

The chain links TRBV25-1 to TRBJ1-5; 8 bases are shared with TRBD1. The germline gives CDR1 MGHDK, CDR2 SYGVNS. CDR3 length: 18 amino acids. V gave up 2 bases and J gave up 5 bases; unmatched junction bases: 14. CDR3 sequence: CASSEAGMTGVTYQPQHF. The CDR3 region has the DNA TGTGCCAGCAGTGAAGCTGGGATGACAGGGGTGACGTATCAGCCCCAGCATTTT.

CDR3 coding DNA: TGCGCCAGCAGCCTCCGGGACAGGGGCTCAATAGCCAAAAACATTCAGTACTTC. Its protein product is CASSLRDRGSIAKNIQYF. The V and J genes are TRBV4-1 and TRBJ2-4; 10 bases agree with TRBD1. The V gene's germline CDR1 is MGHRA and CDR2 YSYEKL. With V trimmed by 4 bases and J by 0 bases, 9 bases remained unmatched. This CDR3 spans 18 amino acids.

The chain links TRBV29-1 to TRBJ1-4; weak D call: TRBD1 (6 bases). Looked up from germline, CDR1 is SQVTM and CDR2 is ANQGSEA. Trimming took 7 bases from V and 7 from J, leaving 13 bases between them. The CDR3 has 12 amino acids. CDR3 DNA: TGCAGCGCGCAGGGGTGGGGTGAAAAACTGTTTTTT. It specifies CSAQGWGEKLFF.

The rearrangement joins TRBV30 to TRBJ2-5; D may be TRBD1 (5 bases). CDR1 is GTSNPN and CDR2 is SVGIG in the germline V gene (reference sequence). There are 13 residues in the CDR3. V shed 2 bases and J shed 7 bases, with 14 bases lying between them. The CDR3 region has the DNA TGTGCCTGGAGTCCCAACTCTAGGGGGACCCAGTACTTC. Protein product: CAWSPNSRGTQYF.

The V and J genes are TRBV28 and TRBJ2-2; a possible D gene is TRBD2 (6 bases). The CDR3 contains 15 residues. V shed 2 bases and J shed 3 bases, with 10 bases lying between them. CDR1 and CDR2 from the germline V gene are MDHEN and SYDVKM. This CDR3 is CASSLATRDTGELFF. The CDR3 DNA is TGTGCCAGCAGTTTAGCGACTAGGGACACCGGGGAGCTGTTTTTT. Full variable domain (outside the CDR3, taken from reference TRBV28 and TRBJ2-2): DVKVTQSSRYLVKRTGEKVFLECVQDMDHENMFWYRQDPGLGLRLIYFSYDVKMKEKGDIPEGYSVSREKKERFSLILESASTNQTSMYLCASSLATRDTGELFFGEGSRLTVL.

The J gene is TRBJ2-1, the V gene TRBV5-1; 7 nucleotides line up with TRBD2. The CDR3 totals 13 residues. The junction had 3 bases not matched to a gene; V was cut back by 2 bases and J by 7 bases. Germline loops: CDR1 SGHRS, CDR2 YFSETQ. CDR3 DNA sequence: TGCGCCAGCAGCTTCGGGGGGTTGAATGAGCAGTTCTTC. Encoded protein: CASSFGGLNEQFF.

This chain connects TRBV5-1 to TRBJ1-1; tentative D call: TRBD1 (6 bases). This CDR3 contains 15 residues. V was shortened by 4 bases and J by 0 bases, with 13 bases between the two germline ends. CDR1 and CDR2 (germline): SGHRS, YFSETQ. CDR3 residues: CASSPLTGLNTEAFF. CDR3 DNA: TGCGCCAGCAGCCCCCTGACAGGACTGAACACTGAAGCTTTCTTT.

The chain employs TRBV27 and TRBJ1-5, with 9 bases fitting TRBD1. The CDR3 runs 16 residues. J gave up 1 base and V 2 bases, and 3 bases lay outside the gene matches. Germline assignment: CDR1 MNHEY and CDR2 SMNVEV (reference sequence). The CDR3 sequence: CASSLTGTGSNQPQHF. DNA for the CDR3: TGTGCCAGCAGTTTAACCGGGACAGGGAGCAATCAGCCCCAGCATTTT.

The J gene is TRBJ2-3, the V gene TRBV5-6, with TRBD2 as a possible D gene (6 bases). The V end lost 3 bases, the J end lost 1 base, and 12 bases lay between the germline ends. CDR1 and CDR2 from the germline V gene are SGHDT and YYEEEE. The CDR3 totals 15 residues. This CDR3 reads CASSSGGIGTDTQYF. The CDR3 DNA reads as TGTGCCAGCAGCTCTGGGGGGATTGGCACAGATACGCAGTATTTT.

Only a few counts were recorded for this clone. CDR3: CASSPNSSNQPQHF. The CDR3 region has the DNA TGTGCCAGCAGTCCTAACAGTAGCAATCAGCCCCAGCATTTT. This chain joins TRBV27 and TRBJ1-5; D is unresolved. This CDR3 spans 14 amino acids. Germline CDR1 is MNHEY and CDR2 is SMNVEV (reference sequence). The ends were cut back, 5 bases at V and 0 bases at J, with 8 bases in the middle.

The chain uses TRBV6-5 and TRBJ2-7; 9 positions agree with TRBD1. V gave up 5 bases and J gave up 3 bases; unmatched junction bases: 5. The length of the CDR3 is 14 residues. CDR1 and CDR2 from the germline V gene are MNHEY and SVGAGI. CDR3 bases: TGTGCCAGCAGTAAACAGGGGGCCCTCTACGAGCAGTACTTC. This codes for CASSKQGALYEQYF.

The chain combines TRBV5-4 with TRBJ2-7; TRBD1 aligns across 9 bases. The CDR3 is 14 residues long. With V trimmed by 2 bases and J by 5 bases, 5 bases remained unmatched. The V gene's germline CDR1 is SGHNT and CDR2 YYREEE (reference sequence). The CDR3, as DNA: TGTGCCAGCAGCTTCCCGGGACAGGGAAACGAGCAGTACTTC. Amino acid sequence: CASSFPGQGNEQYF.

This chain connects TRBV29-1 to TRBJ2-2; D is unclear. Per the germline V gene, CDR1 is SQVTM and CDR2 is ANQGSEA. With 3 bases removed from V and 6 bases from J, the gap between germline ends came to 14 bases. This CDR3 contains 14 residues. CDR3 protein: CSVDRVGRPGELFF. Written as DNA, the CDR3 is TGCAGCGTTGACCGGGTAGGTCGGCCCGGGGAGCTGTTTTTT.

This chain joins TRBV7-2 and TRBJ2-7, with TRBD2 matching over 9 bases. CDR3 size: 16 residues. Germline V CDR1 and CDR2: SGHTA, FQGNSA. Trimming at V came to 2 bases and at J to 1 base, leaving 6 bases not matched to a gene. Here the CDR3 reads CASSLYGLASSYEQYF. CDR3 in DNA: TGTGCCAGCAGCTTATACGGACTAGCGTCTTCCTACGAGCAGTACTTC.

In its sample, this clone was seen a few times. CDR3 sequence (DNA): TGCGCCAGCAGCTCCGGGACAGGTGGCAGAGCTTTCTTT. Amino acids: CASSSGTGGRAFF. This chain connects TRBV5-1 to TRBJ1-1; 8 nucleotides agree with TRBD1. The CDR3 contains 13 residues. Trimming removed 3 bases from V and 10 bases from J; junction bases left unmatched: 8. From germline, CDR1 is SGHRS and CDR2 YFSETQ.

The chain carries TRBV19 and TRBJ2-3; 10 nucleotides line up with TRBD2. The V and J ends lost 10 bases and 5 bases, in that order; junction bases with no gene match: 9. Germline V gives CDR1 LNHDA, CDR2 SQIVND (reference sequence). The CDR3 loop spans 14 amino acids. Written as DNA, the CDR3 is TGTGCCACAGCGGGGACTAGCGAGAGAGATACGCAGTATTTT. Translated: CATAGTSERDTQYF.

This clone was found once. The gene calls are TRBV30 and TRBJ1-1, with D unresolved. The CDR3 length is 13 residues. V lost 0 bases to trimming and J lost 6 bases, with 11 bases between them. CDR1 and CDR2 (germline): GTSNPN, SVGIG (reference sequence). CDR3 residues: CAWSVEGVSEAFF. CDR3 bases: TGTGCCTGGAGTGTAGAGGGAGTTTCTGAAGCTTTCTTT. The full variable domain, its missing parts supplied by reference TRBV30 and TRBJ1-1, is SQTIHQWPATLVQPVGSPLSLECTVEGTSNPNLYWYRQAAGRGLQLLFYSVGIGQISSEVPQNLSASRPQDRQFILSSKKLLLSDSGFYLCAWSVEGVSEAFFGQGTRLTVV.

This chain connects TRBV6-5 to TRBJ2-6, with a weak D call TRBD2 (5 bases). V lost 2 bases and J 4 bases, leaving 6 bases between the germline ends. CDR3 length: 14 residues. Germline values: CDR1 MNHEY, CDR2 SVGAGI. CDR3 loop: CASSYGGGANVLTF. CDR3 DNA: TGTGCCAGCAGTTACGGCGGGGGGGCCAACGTCCTGACTTTC.

The rearrangement joins TRBV11-3 to TRBJ2-7; TRBD1 is a possible D gene (6 bases). V was trimmed by 5 bases and J by 3 bases, leaving 11 bases between them. The CDR3 spans 13 residues. Germline values: CDR1 SGHNT, CDR2 YENEEA. Written as DNA, the CDR3 is TGTGCCAGCAGCGGACAGTCGGACTACGAGCAGTACTTC. Translated, it gives CASSGQSDYEQYF.

The genes are TRBV6-5 and TRBJ2-2; maybe TRBD1 (6 bases). V lost 0 bases and J lost 5, with 13 bases in between. Per the germline V gene, CDR1 is MNHEY and CDR2 is SVGAGI. The CDR3 has 16 residues. CDR3 loop: CASSYSLGASTGELFF. The DNA of the CDR3 is TGTGCCAGCAGTTACTCGTTGGGGGCCAGTACCGGGGAGCTGTTTTTT.

The chain uses TRBV12-5 and TRBJ2-5, with a tentative D call TRBD2 (6 bases). The ends were cut back, 5 bases at V and 1 base at J, with 8 bases in the middle. The germline gives CDR1 LGHNT, CDR2 FRNRAP. The CDR3 has 13 amino acids. DNA of the CDR3: TGTGCTAGTGGTCCGGGGGTCCAAGAGACCCAGTACTTC. Translated: CASGPGVQETQYF.

A few counts support this clone. The rearrangement links TRBV27 to TRBJ2-7; 9 bases fit TRBD1. The germline V gene has CDR1 MNHEY and CDR2 SMNVEV (reference sequence). The V and J ends lost 7 bases and 1 base, in that order; junction bases with no gene match: 5. CDR3 size: 14 residues. The CDR3 loop reads CASNKGTGSYEQYF. DNA of the CDR3: TGTGCCAGCAACAAAGGGACAGGGTCCTACGAGCAGTACTTC.

The chain links TRBV2 to TRBJ2-5, with 10 bases that match TRBD1. CDR3 length: 18 residues. Trimming took 2 bases from V and 2 from J; bases not matched to a gene: 11. Germline CDR1 is SNHLY and CDR2 is FYNNEI. The CDR3 sequence: CASSEWGQGRSYQETQYF. Here the CDR3 DNA reads TGTGCCAGCAGTGAATGGGGACAGGGGCGCTCCTATCAAGAGACCCAGTACTTC.